This T cell receptor beta chain was found in a study of blood T cell repertoires in COVID-19. Study-wide context: The analysed material was cDNA or gDNA that came from T cells, B-cell-depleted T cells, or PBMCs.

The germline V and J ends were trimmed by 0 bases and 7 bases, with 3 bases remaining between them. The CDR3 has 12 residues. Looked up from germline, CDR1 is SGHTA and CDR2 is FQGNSA. This clone was counted a few times. How the authors handled the data: The authors estimated nucleated cell counts from reference gene primer amplification. Assay used: immunoSEQ multiplex PCR; TCRdb lists only in-frame clones, some missing. V, J and clone size derive from that table, while D and trimming were established from the DNA sequence. The sample has roughly 150,000 clones; 84% are singletons. The chain uses TRBV7-2 and TRBJ2-2; D is unresolved. What was sequenced was PBMCs or T cells enriched from blood (not recorded which). This clonotype was obtained from a man aged 45 to 65 in a cohort exposed to, infected with or recovered from COVID-19 (not recorded which). CDR3 bases: TGTGCCAGCAGCTTAGCCCACGGGGAGCTGTTTTTT. Residues: CASSLAHGELFF.